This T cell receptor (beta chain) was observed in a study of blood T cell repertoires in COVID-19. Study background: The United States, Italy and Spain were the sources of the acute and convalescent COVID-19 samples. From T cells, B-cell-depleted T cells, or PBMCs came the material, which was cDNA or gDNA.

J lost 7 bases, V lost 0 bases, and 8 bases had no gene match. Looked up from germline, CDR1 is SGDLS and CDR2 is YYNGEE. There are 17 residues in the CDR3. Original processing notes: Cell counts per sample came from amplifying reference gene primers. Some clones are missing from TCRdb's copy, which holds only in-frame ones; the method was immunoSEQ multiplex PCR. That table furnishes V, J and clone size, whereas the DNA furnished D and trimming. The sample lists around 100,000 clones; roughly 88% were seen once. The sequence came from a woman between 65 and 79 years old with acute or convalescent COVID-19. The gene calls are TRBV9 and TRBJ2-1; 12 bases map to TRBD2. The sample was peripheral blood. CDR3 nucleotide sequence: TGTGCCAGCAGCGTAGATCTAGCGGGGGGGCAGTTGAATGAGCAGTTCTTC. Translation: CASSVDLAGGQLNEQFF.